This T cell receptor beta chain emerged from a study of CD8 T cells in ankylosing spondylitis. Broader study findings: Characteristic, it appeared, of ankylosing spondylitis blood was a TCR beta motif of 7 or 8 highly homologous variants. Peripheral blood samples showed relatively rare disease-linked clones, and these clones were CD8+. Matched ankylosing spondylitis synovial fluid reportedly contained a significantly enriched population of disease-linked clones.

Regarding this clonotype: Its antigen is unidentified.

V shed 0 bases, J shed 4 bases, and the junction held 5 bases outside the gene matches. This CDR3 has 16 residues. The germline gives CDR1 LGHDT, CDR2 YNNKEL (reference sequence). Quantitative molecular-barcoded 5'-RACE generated the TCR beta libraries. TCRdb used MiXCR to reprocess the 5' RACE reads, holding one entry per CDR3 protein. The data show about 100,000 distinct CDR3 sequences, with around 10% seen just once and roughly 5.6% held by the top ten. The chain combines TRBV3-1 with TRBJ2-5; 10 bases align to TRBD2. The receptor's source is a male donor with ankylosing spondylitis or in good health (not recorded which). Sample: blood, either unsorted or a sorted T cell fraction (not recorded which). The CDR3 reads CASSQDGAGGLETQYF. The CDR3 DNA reads TGTGCCAGCAGCCAAGATGGAGCGGGGGGGCTAGAGACCCAGTACTTC.